A selection of T cell receptor beta chains follows, all from one sample in a study of T-cell reconstitution after alpha-beta-depleted transplantation in children. TCRdb independently ran MiXCR on the PCR reads; one entry per CDR3 protein. Of 780,000 or so distinct CDR3 sequences in the sample, about 15% were seen once. Sequencing used PBMCs, mostly from graft donor cells, obtained 360 days after TCRalphabeta/CD19-depleted stem cell transplant. These receptors came from a male patient younger than 18 who had a stem cell transplant for acute lymphoblastic leukemia, so the T cells may come from the graft donor. Each CDR3 is given with its conserved first and last residue. A D gene is named only where the DNA matches it firmly. Clone size is given for some rows only: seen once, a few or many times, or a class if the clone is expanded.

J gene,clone size,D gene,V gene,CDR3 protein,CDR3 DNA
TRBJ2-1,few,TRBD1,TRBV3-1,CASSQAHRGRYDEQFF,TGTGCCAGCAGCCAAGCCCACAGGGGGCGCTACGATGAGCAGTTCTTC
TRBJ2-7,.,TRBD2,TRBV11-1,CASSFWREASYEQYF,TGTGCCAGCAGCTTTTGGCGGGAGGCCTCCTACGAGCAGTACTTC
TRBJ1-1,few,TRBD1,TRBV7-3,CASSLTGGFTEAFF,TGTGCCAGCAGCTTAACAGGGGGCTTCACTGAAGCTTTCTTT
TRBJ2-2,.,.,TRBV5-1,CASSPGTPPRGGELFF,TGCGCCAGCAGCCCAGGGACCCCACCTCGAGGCGGGGAGCTGTTTTTT
TRBJ2-5,many,.,TRBV7-9,CASSAGGGQETQYF,TGTGCCAGCAGCGCAGGTGGTGGGCAAGAGACCCAGTACTTC
TRBJ2-1,.,.,TRBV10-3,CATRGGGGGTWAYNEQFF,TGTGCCACCAGGGGAGGCGGGGGCGGGACGTGGGCCTACAATGAGCAGTTCTTC
TRBJ2-1,.,TRBD2,TRBV6-1,CASSLAGARGNEQFF,TGTGCCAGCAGCCTAGCGGGAGCGAGGGGCAATGAGCAGTTCTTC
TRBJ1-2,few,TRBD1,TRBV28,CASSPSSGTGYGYTF,TGTGCCAGCAGTCCTTCTTCCGGGACAGGTTATGGCTACACCTTC
TRBJ2-7,few,.,TRBV7-9,CASRGWNYEQYF,TGTGCCAGCAGGGGGTGGAACTACGAGCAGTACTTC
TRBJ2-7,few,.,TRBV4-2,CASSQEVPSKNYEQYF,TGTGCCAGCAGCCAAGAGGTTCCTAGCAAAAACTACGAGCAGTACTTC
TRBJ2-5,few,.,TRBV29-1,CSVGAFRGETQYF,TGCAGCGTAGGGGCTTTTCGAGGAGAGACCCAGTACTTC
TRBJ1-2,.,.,TRBV7-3,CASRPDGSNYGYTF,TGTGCCAGCAGACCGGACGGAAGTAACTATGGCTACACCTTC
TRBJ2-2,many,.,TRBV4-1,CASSLLNTGELFF,TGCGCCAGCAGCCTTTTGAACACCGGGGAGCTGTTTTTT
TRBJ2-3,many,.,TRBV4-2,CASSQTSTDTQYF,TGTGCCAGCAGCCAAACCTCGACAGATACGCAGTATTTT
TRBJ1-6,.,TRBD1,TRBV7-8,CASSLSTWTGGNSPLHF,TGTGCCAGCAGCTTATCCACCTGGACAGGGGGAAATTCACCCCTCCACTTT
TRBJ2-7,few,.,TRBV6-2/TRBV6-3,CASTRALLSYEQYF,TGTGCCAGCACTAGGGCTCTCCTTAGCTACGAGCAGTACTTC
TRBJ2-1,.,.,TRBV27,CASSPGLFEQFF,TGTGCCAGCAGCCCCGGACTTTTTGAGCAGTTCTTC
TRBJ2-1,.,.,TRBV3-1,CASSPQGRGLAGEQFF,TGTGCCAGCAGCCCCCAGGGGAGGGGGCTCGCGGGTGAGCAGTTCTTC
TRBJ2-2,many,.,TRBV10-2,CASSEGPTGELFF,TGCGCCAGCAGTGAAGGACCCACCGGGGAGCTGTTTTTT
TRBJ2-1,.,.,TRBV12-3/TRBV12-4,CASSFNWNPTNEQFF,TGTGCCAGCAGTTTTAACTGGAACCCAACCAATGAGCAGTTCTTC
TRBJ2-1,many,.,TRBV7-3,CASRSRQIYNEQFF,TGTGCCAGCAGGTCCAGGCAGATCTACAATGAGCAGTTCTTC
TRBJ2-7,.,.,TRBV6-5,CASSYRDTSSYEQYF,TGTGCCAGCAGTTATAGGGATACCAGCTCCTACGAGCAGTACTTC
TRBJ2-7,.,TRBD2,TRBV4-1,CASSQDLREGAYEQYF,TGCGCCAGCAGCCAAGATCTTCGGGAGGGGGCCTACGAGCAGTACTTC
TRBJ1-5,.,.,TRBV6-2/TRBV6-3,CASSYPTHQGRQPQHF,TGTGCCAGCAGTTACCCCACGCACCAGGGGCGTCAGCCCCAGCATTTT
TRBJ2-7,few,.,TRBV11-1,CASSPIGSAVVLSYEQYF,TGTGCCAGCAGCCCTATTGGTAGCGCGGTAGTCTTGAGCTACGAGCAGTACTTC
TRBJ2-1,many,TRBD2,TRBV2,CASSQDGTSEYNEQFF,TGTGCCAGCAGCCAGGACGGGACTAGCGAATACAATGAGCAGTTCTTC
TRBJ1-4,few,TRBD1,TRBV5-1,CASSFVSGQGGEKLFF,TGCGCCAGCAGCTTCGTCAGCGGACAGGGAGGGGAAAAACTGTTTTTT
TRBJ2-2,few,.,TRBV20-1,CSAWWAGELFF,TGCAGTGCTTGGTGGGCCGGGGAGCTGTTTTTT
TRBJ2-5,.,TRBD1,TRBV6-1,CASPERQGKETQYF,TGTGCCAGCCCCGAAAGACAGGGGAAGGAGACCCAGTACTTC
TRBJ2-1,.,.,TRBV5-1,CASYLRVNEQFF,TGCGCCAGCTATCTGCGGGTGAATGAGCAGTTCTTC
TRBJ2-7,.,TRBD2,TRBV5-4,CASSLDPAGAPTYEQYF,TGTGCCAGCAGCTTGGATCCAGCGGGGGCCCCGACCTACGAGCAGTACTTC
TRBJ1-1,many,.,TRBV5-1,CASSLGENTEAFF,TGCGCCAGCAGTCTTGGAGAGAACACTGAAGCTTTCTTT
TRBJ2-1,few,TRBD2,TRBV15,CATSRGSGWSGRGNEQFF,TGTGCCACCAGCAGAGGTTCAGGGTGGAGCGGGAGAGGGAATGAGCAGTTCTTC
TRBJ2-2,few,TRBD2,TRBV4-1,CASSSLAGVGGELFF,TGCGCCAGCAGCAGCCTAGCGGGAGTCGGCGGGGAGCTGTTTTTT
TRBJ2-2,.,TRBD1,TRBV2,CASSGGRQGGELFF,TGTGCCAGCAGTGGGGGTAGACAGGGCGGGGAGCTGTTTTTT
TRBJ2-5,many,.,TRBV6-5,CASSIGSQETQYF,TGTGCCAGCAGCATCGGGAGCCAAGAGACCCAGTACTTC
TRBJ2-1,once,.,TRBV12-2,CASRLAIQGSLRNEQFF,TGTGCAAGTCGCTTAGCAATACAGGGTTCCCTGAGGAATGAGCAGTTCTTC
TRBJ2-1,many,.,TRBV20-1,CSADDRSSYNEQFF,TGCAGTGCTGATGACAGGAGCTCCTACAATGAGCAGTTCTTC
TRBJ1-4,few,.,TRBV20-1,CSASQGGSVEKLFF,TGCAGTGCTAGTCAGGGCGGTTCCGTGGAAAAACTGTTTTTT
TRBJ2-3,.,TRBD2,TRBV4-1,CASRHPGGDTQYF,TGCGCCAGCAGACACCCGGGGGGAGATACGCAGTATTTT
TRBJ2-3,.,.,TRBV9,CASSVVLASGTDTQYF,TGTGCCAGCAGCGTAGTCTTGGCTAGCGGCACAGATACGCAGTATTTT
TRBJ2-5,few,TRBD2,TRBV5-1,CASSLVSGGPLLQETQYF,TGCGCCAGCAGCTTGGTATCGGGGGGGCCCTTATTACAAGAGACCCAGTACTTC
TRBJ2-7,.,TRBD2,TRBV5-1,CASSLPSASGGFGVYEQYF,TGCGCCAGCAGCTTGCCCTCGGCTAGCGGAGGTTTCGGGGTCTACGAGCAGTACTTC
TRBJ2-7,many,.,TRBV6-5,CASSPNSYEQYF,TGTGCCAGCAGTCCAAACTCCTACGAGCAGTACTTC
TRBJ1-1,few,.,TRBV10-2,CASSEGHTEAFF,TGCGCCAGCAGTGAGGGGCACACTGAAGCTTTCTTT
TRBJ2-1,few,TRBD2,TRBV5-1,CASSFGSGRPYNEQFF,TGCGCCAGCAGCTTCGGTAGCGGGAGACCCTACAATGAGCAGTTCTTC
TRBJ2-1,few,.,TRBV5-1,CASSLVAGRNEQFF,TGCGCCAGCAGCTTGGTCGCAGGGAGGAATGAGCAGTTCTTC
TRBJ2-1,once,.,TRBV29-1,CSVEKAGPLSYSYNEQFF,TGCAGCGTTGAAAAGGCGGGACCGTTATCGTACTCCTACAATGAGCAGTTCTTC
TRBJ2-7,.,.,TRBV2,CASRSGLASDEQYF,TGTGCTTCCAGATCGGGGCTAGCGTCCGACGAGCAGTACTTC
TRBJ2-7,few,TRBD2,TRBV13,CASSFLAGGPSYEQYF,TGTGCCAGCAGCTTTCTAGCGGGAGGGCCCTCCTACGAGCAGTACTTC
TRBJ2-7,.,TRBD2,TRBV20-1,CSALAGGMEQYF,TGCAGTGCCCTAGCGGGAGGAATGGAGCAGTACTTC
TRBJ2-7,.,TRBD2,TRBV20-1,CSAPSSGSSYEQYF,TGCAGTGCACCCTCTAGCGGGAGCTCCTACGAGCAGTACTTC
TRBJ2-1,.,TRBD2,TRBV12-3/TRBV12-4,CASSPRVQGLVNDEQFF,TGTGCCAGCAGTCCCAGGGTCCAGGGACTAGTTAACGATGAGCAGTTCTTC